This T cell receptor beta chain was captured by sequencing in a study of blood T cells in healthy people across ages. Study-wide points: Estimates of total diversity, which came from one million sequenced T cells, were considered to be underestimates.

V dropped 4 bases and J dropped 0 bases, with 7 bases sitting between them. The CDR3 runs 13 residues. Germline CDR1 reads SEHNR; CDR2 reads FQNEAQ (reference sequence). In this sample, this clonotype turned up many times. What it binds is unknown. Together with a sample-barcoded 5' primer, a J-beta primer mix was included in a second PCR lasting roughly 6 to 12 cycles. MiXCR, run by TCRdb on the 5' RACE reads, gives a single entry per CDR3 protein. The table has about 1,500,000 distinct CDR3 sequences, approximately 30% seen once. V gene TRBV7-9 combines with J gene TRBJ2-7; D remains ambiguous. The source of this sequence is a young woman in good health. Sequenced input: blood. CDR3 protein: CASSSPASYEQYF. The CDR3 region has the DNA TGTGCCAGCAGCTCGCCAGCCTCCTACGAGCAGTACTTC.